This TCR beta chain was recorded in a study of cytomegalovirus exposure and HLA in healthy donors. The PCR made use of 60 Vbeta and 13 Jbeta primers. Data came from immunoSEQ multiplex PCR; TCRdb stores just in-frame clones and leaves some out. This sample's table has 200,000 to 250,000 clones. Sequencing used PBMCs. The sequence was obtained from a woman in her twenties or thirties in good health and CMV-seropositive.

CDR3 sequence (DNA): TGCGCCAGCAGCGGGAGTTATAGCACTGAAGCTTTCTTT. It codes for CASSGSYSTEAFF. J is TRBJ1-1 and V is TRBV5-1, with unresolved D. V was trimmed by 4 bases and J by 4 bases, leaving 11 bases between them. Per the germline V gene, CDR1 is SGHRS and CDR2 is YFSETQ. This CDR3 contains 13 residues.